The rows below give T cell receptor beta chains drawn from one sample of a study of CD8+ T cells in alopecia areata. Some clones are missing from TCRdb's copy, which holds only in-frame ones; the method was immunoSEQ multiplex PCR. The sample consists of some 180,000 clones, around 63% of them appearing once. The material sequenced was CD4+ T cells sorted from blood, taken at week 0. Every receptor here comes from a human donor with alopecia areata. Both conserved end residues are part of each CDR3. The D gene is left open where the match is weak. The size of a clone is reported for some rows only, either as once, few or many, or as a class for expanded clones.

TGTGCCAGCAGTGAAGCTTCGCCAGGAGCTTTCTTT CASSEASPGAFF TRBV2 - - TRBJ1-1
TGCGCCAGCAGCCAAGTAGGCGGACTATTCAACACTGAAGCTTTCTTT CASSQVGGLFNTEAFF TRBV4-1 - once TRBJ1-1
TGCGCCAGCAGCCAAGAGAAACAGGGGACCGGGGCCAACGTCCTGACTTTC CASSQEKQGTGANVLTF TRBV4-1 TRBD1 once TRBJ2-6
TGTGCCTGGAGCGCCGCGACAGGGGGAAACCTACAGCATTTT CAWSAATGGNLQHF TRBV30 TRBD1 - TRBJ1-5
TGTGCCAGTGGCAGCCTAAGCTCCTACGAGCAGTACTTC CASGSLSSYEQYF TRBV6-1 - - TRBJ2-7
TGTGCCAGTCGGCAGGGTCATAGCAATCAGCCCCAGCATTTT CASRQGHSNQPQHF TRBV19 - many TRBJ1-5
TGCGCCAGCAGCCAAGTGGCAGGGGCCGGTTATTCACCCCTCCACTTT CASSQVAGAGYSPLHF TRBV4-3 - - TRBJ1-6
TGCAGTGTTTCTCAGGGCACTGAAGCTTTCTTT CSVSQGTEAFF TRBV20-1 - - TRBJ1-1
TGTGCCAGCTCACCGGGGGACCCCTTTTCCTACGAGCAGTACTTC CASSPGDPFSYEQYF TRBV18 - once TRBJ2-7
TGCGCCAGCAGCCCGCCGGGACAGGGACGCGAAAAACTGTTTTTT CASSPPGQGREKLFF TRBV5-1 TRBD1 - TRBJ1-4
TGCGCCAGCAGCCAAGAGACAGCTAACTATGGCTACACCTTC CASSQETANYGYTF TRBV4-3 - - TRBJ1-2
TGTGCCAGCAGTTCGACAGGGGGCAATGAAGAAAAACTGTTTTTT CASSSTGGNEEKLFF TRBV28 TRBD1 - TRBJ1-4
TGTGCCAGTAGTATTCAGGGTCCCTATGGCTACACCTTC CASSIQGPYGYTF TRBV19 - - TRBJ1-2
TGCAGCGTTGAAGGGGACGGATCCTACGAGCAGTACTTC CSVEGDGSYEQYF TRBV29-1 - - TRBJ2-7
TGTGCCAGCAGCTTAGTTATGGTCACAGTGAGGGGCTACACCTTC CASSLVMVTVRGYTF TRBV11-2 - - TRBJ1-2
TGTGCCAGCAGCGTAGGCGGAAGAGGAGGCTACACCTTC CASSVGGRGGYTF TRBV9 - - TRBJ1-2
TGTGCCAGCAGTACTTACAGGGAGCCCCAGCATTTT CASSTYREPQHF TRBV2 - - TRBJ1-5
TGTGCCAGCAGCGTAGCCGGGAACTATGGCTACACCTTC CASSVAGNYGYTF TRBV9 - - TRBJ1-2
TGCAGTGCTAGAGATTATGGAAGCGCTTTCTTT CSARDYGSAFF TRBV20-1 - - TRBJ1-1
TGTGCCAGCAGTCTGATTGGGACCGGCTACACCTTC CASSLIGTGYTF TRBV14 - - TRBJ1-2
TGTGCCAGCAGTCGACAGGGTACCTTGAACACTGAAGCTTTCTTT CASSRQGTLNTEAFF TRBV9 TRBD1 many TRBJ1-1
TGCAGCGTTCGGGGACAGGGTAATGAAAAACTGTTTTTT CSVRGQGNEKLFF TRBV29-1 TRBD1 once TRBJ1-4
TGCAGCGTTGTGAGGCAGGGAAGAATGAGTAACTATGGCTACACCTTC CSVVRQGRMSNYGYTF TRBV29-1 - few TRBJ1-2
TGTGCCTGGAGTATGTCGCAGGGGGCAGGCACTGAAGCTTTCTTT CAWSMSQGAGTEAFF TRBV30 TRBD1 few TRBJ1-1
TGCAGCGCTGGGGGACAGTTCCCTGAGCAGTTCTTC CSAGGQFPEQFF TRBV29-1 TRBD1 few TRBJ2-1
TGTGCCTTTTTCGGACAGGGGAGTATCTATGGCTACACCTTC CAFFGQGSIYGYTF TRBV30 TRBD1 few TRBJ1-2
TGCGCCAGCAGCTTTCAAAGGGCTAGCGGGGCAGATACGCAGTATTTT CASSFQRASGADTQYF TRBV5-1 TRBD2 - TRBJ2-3
TGTGCCAGCAGAACACACAACAGGGATACGCAGTATTTT CASRTHNRDTQYF TRBV2 - - TRBJ2-3
TGTGCCAGCAGCCAACTACAGGGGAACTATGGCTACACCTTC CASSQLQGNYGYTF TRBV7-9 TRBD1 - TRBJ1-2
TGTGCCTCGAACAGGGGATGGGGCTACACCTTC CASNRGWGYTF TRBV30 TRBD1 few TRBJ1-2
TGTGCCAGCAGCCCCGTGGAACAGGGGTCTTCACCCCTCCACTTT CASSPVEQGSSPLHF TRBV7-2 TRBD1 few TRBJ1-6
TGCGCCAGCAGCGCGGACAGGGGATCAGGTGGCTACACCTTC CASSADRGSGGYTF TRBV5-1 TRBD1 - TRBJ1-2
TGCGCCAGCAGCGCCAGGGGGTTTGCTGAAGCTTTCTTT CASSARGFAEAFF TRBV5-1 TRBD1 - TRBJ1-1
TGTGCCAGCAGTTCCAGGAGCTCCTATAATTCACCCCTCCACTTT CASSSRSSYNSPLHF TRBV6-5 - - TRBJ1-6
TGCAGCGTTGAGGGGGAGACCCAGTACTTC CSVEGETQYF TRBV29-1 - - TRBJ2-5
TGCGCCAGCAGCTTGGCGGGGGTGTCCTACAATGAGCAGTTCTTC CASSLAGVSYNEQFF TRBV5-1 - - TRBJ2-1
TGCAGCGGATACTACAGGGGGCCCTCTGGGGCCAACGTCCTGACTTTC CSGYYRGPSGANVLTF TRBV29-1 TRBD1 - TRBJ2-6
TGCAGCGTCCCCATCGGTGATATGGCTAACTATGGCTACACCTTC CSVPIGDMANYGYTF TRBV29-1 - - TRBJ1-2
TGTGCCAGCAGCTCCACATCCTATGGCTACACCTTC CASSSTSYGYTF TRBV13 - - TRBJ1-2
TGTGCCAGCAGCGTAAACAGGGACAGATGGACTGAAGCTTTCTTT CASSVNRDRWTEAFF TRBV7-2 TRBD1 - TRBJ1-1
TGTGCCATCAGTGAGCCCCCGTCGAAGTGGGGAGCCACAGATACGCAGTATTTT CAISEPPSKWGATDTQYF TRBV10-3 - - TRBJ2-3
TGTGCCAGCAGCCGGGACAGGGTAGAGACCCAGTACTTC CASSRDRVETQYF TRBV28 TRBD1 - TRBJ2-5
TGTGCCAGCAGCTCTTACTTGGGACTCCAAGAGACCCAGTACTTC CASSSYLGLQETQYF TRBV7-8 - - TRBJ2-5
TGTGCCAGCAGCTCCCCCGACAGGTTGAAATCGTGGGTTCGGCAGTACTTC CASSSPDRLKSWVRQYF TRBV13 - - TRBJ2-7
TGTGCCACCAGCTCCAGGCGGAACACTGAAGCTTTCTTT CATSSRRNTEAFF TRBV15 - - TRBJ1-1
TGCGCCAGCAGCCAAGCAAACGGGGAGCTGTTTTTT CASSQANGELFF TRBV4-3 - - TRBJ2-2
TGTGCCAGCAGCTTACGACAAGGGACGGAAAGCTCCTACAATGAGCAGTTCTTC CASSLRQGTESSYNEQFF TRBV7-2 - - TRBJ2-1
TGTGCCAGCAGCGTAGAATTTTGGACGAACACCGGGGAGCTGTTTTTT CASSVEFWTNTGELFF TRBV9 - - TRBJ2-2
TGCAGCGTGGGACAGTACACCGGGGAGCTGTTTTTT CSVGQYTGELFF TRBV29-1 TRBD1 - TRBJ2-2
TGTGCCAGCAGCTCAGCAGGGGGCGTGAACAATGAGCAGTTCTTC CASSSAGGVNNEQFF TRBV7-2 TRBD1 - TRBJ2-1
TGCAGCGTGGAGAACACTGAAGCTTTCTTT CSVENTEAFF TRBV29-1 - - TRBJ1-1
TGTGCCAGCAGCTCAACCGGGACCTATACCTACGAGCAGTACTTC CASSSTGTYTYEQYF TRBV5-6 - - TRBJ2-7
TGTGCCAGCACCTTAACAGGGGGATCCTACGAGCAGTACTTC CASTLTGGSYEQYF TRBV7-2 TRBD1 - TRBJ2-7
TGTGCCTGGACGATTGGAGGGGCAAGCAATCAGCCCCAGCATTTT CAWTIGGASNQPQHF TRBV30 - - TRBJ1-5
TGTGCCAGTAGTATAGCAGATCTCTATGGCTACACCTTC CASSIADLYGYTF TRBV19 - - TRBJ1-2